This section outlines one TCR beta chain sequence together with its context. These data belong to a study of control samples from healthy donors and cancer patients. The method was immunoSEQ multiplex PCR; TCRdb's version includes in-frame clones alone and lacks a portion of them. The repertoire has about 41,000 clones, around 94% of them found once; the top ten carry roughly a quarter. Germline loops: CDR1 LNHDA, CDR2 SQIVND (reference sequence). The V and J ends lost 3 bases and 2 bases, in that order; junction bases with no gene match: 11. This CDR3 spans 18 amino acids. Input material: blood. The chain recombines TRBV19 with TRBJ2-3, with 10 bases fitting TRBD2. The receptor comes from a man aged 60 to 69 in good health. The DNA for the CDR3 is TGTGCCAGTAGTATTTATGCCCGAGCGGGAGGGATCACAGATACGCAGTATTTT. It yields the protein CASSIYARAGGITDTQYF.